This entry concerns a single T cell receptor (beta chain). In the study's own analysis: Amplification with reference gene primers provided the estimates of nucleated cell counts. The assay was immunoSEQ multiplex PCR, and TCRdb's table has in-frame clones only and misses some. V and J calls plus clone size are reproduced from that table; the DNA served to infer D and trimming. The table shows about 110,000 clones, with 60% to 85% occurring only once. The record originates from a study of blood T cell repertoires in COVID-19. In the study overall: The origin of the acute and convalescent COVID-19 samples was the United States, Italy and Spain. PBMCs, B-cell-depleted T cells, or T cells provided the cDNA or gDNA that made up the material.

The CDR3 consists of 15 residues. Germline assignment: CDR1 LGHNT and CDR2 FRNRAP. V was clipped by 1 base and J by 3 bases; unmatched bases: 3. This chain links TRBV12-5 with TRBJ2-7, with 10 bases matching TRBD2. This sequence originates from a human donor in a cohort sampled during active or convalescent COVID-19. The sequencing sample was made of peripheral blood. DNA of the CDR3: TGTGCTAGTGGTTTGGAACTAGCGGGGATCTACGAGCAGTACTTC. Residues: CASGLELAGIYEQYF.